Below are 14 T cell receptor beta chains sequenced from a single sample in a study of shared clonotypes between healthy human individuals. Assay used: immunoSEQ multiplex PCR; TCRdb lists only in-frame clones, some missing. Of millions of clones in the sample, 85% to 95% were seen once. Sequenced: naive CD4+ T cells sorted from blood. Sample subset: CD45RA+ positively selected. The source of these receptors is a young man in good health.

CDR3 nucleotide sequence: TGTGCCAGCTCACCACTCATAATGACAGGCCTGAACTATGGCTACACCTTC. This gives the protein CASSPLIMTGLNYGYTF. V gene TRBV18 combines with J gene TRBJ1-2, with a possible D match to TRBD1 (6 bases). Germline V lookup: CDR1 KGHSH, CDR2 LQKENI. V was cut by 1 base and J by 2 bases, with 17 bases left in between. The CDR3 extends over 17 amino acids. The variable domain in full, with the rest retrieved from reference TRBV18 and TRBJ1-2, is NAGVMQNPRHLVRRRGQEARLRCSPMKGHSHVYWYRQLPEEGLKFMVYLQKENIIDESGMPKERFSAEFPKEGPSILRIQQVVRGDSAAYFCASSPLIMTGLNYGYTFGSGTRLTVV.

This chain links TRBV29-1 with TRBJ2-1; D possibly matches TRBD1 or TRBD2 (5 bases each). This CDR3 has 15 amino acids. The germline V and J ends were trimmed by 5 bases and 0 bases, with 14 bases remaining between them. Germline lookup yields CDR1 SQVTM and CDR2 ANQGSEA. CDR3 sequence reads: CSVSGTQNSYNEQFF. Written as DNA, the CDR3 is TGCAGCGTTTCCGGGACCCAGAACTCCTACAATGAGCAGTTCTTC.

V usage is TRBV5-4 and J usage is TRBJ1-1; weak D call: TRBD1 (5 bases). There are 17 residues in the CDR3. V lost 3 bases and J 0 bases, leaving 18 bases between the germline ends. The germline V gene encodes CDR1 SGHNT and CDR2 YYREEE (reference sequence). The chain's CDR3 is CASSSPGRGTMNTEAFF. Written as DNA, the CDR3 is TGTGCCAGCAGCTCCCCTGGACGGGGGACCATGAACACTGAAGCTTTCTTT.

The chain joins TRBV28 to TRBJ1-5; possibly TRBD1 for D (6 bases). Trimming removed 7 bases from V and 5 bases from J, with 15 bases in between. Germline CDR1 and CDR2: MDHEN and SYDVKM. The CDR3 is made up of 14 amino acids. CDR3 nucleotide sequence: TGTGCCAGCAACATACAGGGTTCCCATCAGCCCCAGCATTTT. Translation: CASNIQGSHQPQHF.

V and J are TRBV6-6 and TRBJ2-5, with 12 nucleotides matching TRBD2. The CDR3 runs 16 residues. Germline assignment: CDR1 MNHNY and CDR2 SVGAGI (reference sequence). J gave up 5 bases and V 4 bases, and 8 bases lay outside the gene matches. DNA of the CDR3: TGTGCCAGCAGTTCCCGAGCTAGCGGGGGGGCTGAGACCCAGTACTTC. Its protein product is CASSSRASGGAETQYF.

The chain combines TRBV7-2 with TRBJ1-4; D may be TRBD1 (5 bases). In germline, CDR1 is SGHTA, CDR2 FQGNSA. V lost 1 base, J lost 5 bases, and 11 bases lay in between. This CDR3 has 15 residues. The CDR3 protein is CASSLVSRQNEKLFF. In nucleotides, the CDR3 is TGTGCCAGCAGCTTAGTTTCCAGACAGAATGAAAAACTGTTTTTT. Full variable domain (outside the CDR3, taken from reference TRBV7-2 and TRBJ1-4): GAGVSQSPSNKVTEKGKDVELRCDPISGHTALYWYRQSLGQGLEFLIYFQGNSAPDKSGLPSDRFSAERTGGSVSTLTIQRTQQEDSAVYLCASSLVSRQNEKLFFGSGTQLSVL.

The rearrangement links TRBV5-4 to TRBJ2-1; D might be TRBD1 or TRBD2, each matching 5 bases. The CDR3 has 15 amino acids. Germline lookup yields CDR1 SGHNT and CDR2 YYREEE (reference sequence). V was pared by 4 bases and J by 5 bases, with 16 bases between. The DNA of the CDR3 is TGTGCCAGCAGCACGGCCGGGACGGTAGACAATGAGCAGTTCTTC. Encoded protein: CASSTAGTVDNEQFF.

This rearrangement joins TRBV19 to TRBJ2-7, with TRBD1 identical over 9 bases. From germline, CDR1 is LNHDA and CDR2 SQIVND (reference sequence). The CDR3 extends over 15 amino acids. The junction had 6 bases not matched to a gene; V was cut back by 5 bases and J by 1 base. This CDR3 reads CASSETGGPSYEQYF. DNA for the CDR3: TGTGCCAGTAGTGAAACAGGGGGCCCATCCTACGAGCAGTACTTC.

V is TRBV5-1 and J is TRBJ2-5; TRBD1 agrees at 10 bases. Losses at the gene ends were 3 bases for V and 5 bases for J; bases not matched to a gene: 7. Germline assignment: CDR1 SGHRS and CDR2 YFSETQ. The CDR3 is made up of 15 amino acids. CDR3 in amino acids: CASSSMTGGLETQYF. The CDR3 nucleotides read TGCGCCAGCAGCTCGATGACAGGGGGCTTGGAGACCCAGTACTTC.

The chain has TRBV6-5 and TRBJ2-5; maybe TRBD2 (5 bases). The CDR3 is 13 residues long. Trimming stripped 6 bases from V and 1 base from J, with 9 bases between. Germline lookup yields CDR1 MNHEY and CDR2 SVGAGI. The CDR3 DNA follows: TGTGCCAGCAGACCGGGGTCCCAAGAGACCCAGTACTTC. Translation gives CASRPGSQETQYF.

V usage is TRBV5-1 and J usage is TRBJ2-5; 13 nucleotides line up with TRBD2. The CDR3 has 16 amino acids. Germline values: CDR1 SGHRS, CDR2 YFSETQ. The J segment lost 4 bases and the V segment lost 4 bases, leaving 7 bases of the junction unmatched. The DNA for the CDR3 is TGCGCCAGCAGCCCAGGACTAGCGGGAGTTGTAGAGACCCAGTACTTC. Encoded protein: CASSPGLAGVVETQYF. Combining the CDR3 with reference TRBV5-1 and TRBJ2-5 gives the whole variable domain KAGVTQTPRYLIKTRGQQVTLSCSPISGHRSVSWYQQTPGQGLQFLFEYFSETQRNKGNFPGRFSGRQFSNSRSEMNVSTLELGDSALYLCASSPGLAGVVETQYFGPGTRLLVL.

This chain joins TRBV12-5 and TRBJ2-3, with 11 bases lining up with TRBD2. Germline CDR1 reads LGHNT; CDR2 reads FRNRAP. V gave up 3 bases and J gave up 2 bases; unmatched junction bases: 7. The CDR3 length is 17 residues. The CDR3 region has the DNA TGTGCTAGTGGTTTTGGGACTAGCGGAGCCCCCACAGATACGCAGTATTTT. The encoded protein is CASGFGTSGAPTDTQYF.

This sequence joins TRBV2 and TRBJ1-4; 8 bases line up with TRBD1. Germline CDR1 SNHLY, CDR2 FYNNEI. V was pared by 7 bases and J by 12 bases, with 13 bases of the junction left unmatched. The CDR3 has 14 amino acids. The CDR3 region is CASKRDRLSGELFF. The DNA of the CDR3 is TGTGCCAGCAAAAGGGACAGGCTCTCTGGGGAACTGTTTTTT. The full variable domain, its missing parts supplied by reference TRBV2 and TRBJ1-4, is EPEVTQTPSHQVTQMGQEVILRCVPISNHLYFYWYRQILGQKVEFLVSFYNNEISEKSEIFDDQFSVERPDGSNFTLKIRSTKLEDSAMYFCASKRDRLSGELFFGSGTQLSVL.

The J gene is TRBJ1-3, the V gene TRBV30; unclear D gene. CDR1 GTSNPN and CDR2 SVGIG come from the germline V gene (reference sequence). V lost 0 bases to trimming and J lost 8 bases, with 5 bases between them. The CDR3 has 11 residues. The CDR3 region is CAWSVEYTIYF. In DNA form, the CDR3 reads TGTGCCTGGAGTGTAGAGTACACCATATATTTT. Complete variable domain (other parts from reference TRBV30 and TRBJ1-3): SQTIHQWPATLVQPVGSPLSLECTVEGTSNPNLYWYRQAAGRGLQLLFYSVGIGQISSEVPQNLSASRPQDRQFILSSKKLLLSDSGFYLCAWSVEYTIYFGEGSWLTVV.